This T cell receptor (beta chain) was sequenced in a study of graft-versus-host responses after intestinal transplantation. Overall study: Induction using anti-thymocyte globulin, followed by tacrolimus and steroids for approximately 3 years, was given to all recipients.

Graft samples were processed, releasing intraepithelial and lamina propria lymphocytes. Study-level findings and limits: GvH clones turned up in recipient marrow; some had shown up first in ileum or blood. Allografts of one patient group, those with graft-donor T cell macrochimerism, had high graft-versus-host to host-versus-graft clonal ratios.

With respect to this clone: The antigen remains unidentified.

From germline, CDR1 is SGHNT and CDR2 YYREEE (reference sequence). Trimming cost V 0 bases and J 2 bases, with 8 bases left between them. The CDR3 loop spans 14 amino acids. The table came from immunoSEQ multiplex PCR; TCRdb's copy has only in-frame clones and leaves some out. The table records more than 12,000 clones, 70% of them present only once. The starting material was ileum tissue, obtained 700 to 800 days after intestinal transplantation. V gene TRBV5-4 combines with J gene TRBJ2-5; no definite D call. The sequence was obtained from a human patient who received an intestinal transplant, so some T cells may come from the graft donor. The CDR3 spells CASSLVPSQETQYF. CDR3 sequence (DNA): TGTGCCAGCAGCTTGGTCCCTAGTCAAGAGACCCAGTACTTC.